The 29 T cell receptor beta chains below all came from one sample that was sequenced in a study of blood T cell repertoires in COVID-19. Generated by immunoSEQ multiplex PCR, the TCRdb table keeps only in-frame clones and is missing some. Of about 110,000 clones listed, about 78% are singletons. The material sequenced was peripheral blood. These receptors originate from a human donor in a cohort sampled during active or convalescent COVID-19.

In its sample, this clone was seen a few times. This rearrangement joins TRBV2 to TRBJ2-3; 13 nucleotides align to TRBD2. The CDR3 length is 15 residues. Trimming cost V 9 bases and J 5 bases; bases outside gene matches: 8. CDR1 and CDR2 from the germline V gene are SNHLY and FYNNEI. The CDR3 is CASRTSGGAGDTQYF. Written as DNA, the CDR3 is TGTGCCAGTCGAACTAGCGGGGGGGCCGGAGATACGCAGTATTTT.

The chain combines TRBV15 with TRBJ1-1; 8 bases fit TRBD1. CDR1 and CDR2 from the germline V gene are LNHNV and YYDKDF (reference sequence). V lost 0 bases to trimming and J lost 11 bases; unmatched junction nucleotides: 5. This CDR3 region has 13 residues. The CDR3 spells CATSRDHRGAAFF. DNA for the CDR3: TGTGCCACCAGCAGAGACCACAGGGGGGCGGCTTTCTTT.

This chain joins TRBV20-1 and TRBJ2-3; no definite D call. Germline V gives CDR1 DFQATT, CDR2 SNEGSKA (reference sequence). With 3 bases removed from V and 12 bases from J, the gap between germline ends came to 13 bases. The CDR3 loop spans 11 amino acids. CDR3 sequence reads: CSASFSSGQYF. CDR3 DNA: TGCAGTGCTAGTTTTTCGAGTGGTCAGTATTTT.

This rearrangement joins TRBV28 to TRBJ2-7; 8 positions match TRBD1. The junction had 12 bases not matched to a gene; V was cut back by 3 bases and J by 8 bases. Germline V gene data show CDR1 as MDHEN and CDR2 as SYDVKM. The CDR3 sequence is 15 residues long. The CDR3 DNA sequence: TGTGCCAGCAGTTTCAACGCCCCGGACAGGGCCCAGCAGTACTTC. This codes for CASSFNAPDRAQQYF.

CDR3 loop: CASSYGSYVRTGKSGYTF. DNA for the CDR3: TGTGCCAGCAGTTATGGATCTTATGTGCGGACTGGAAAATCGGGCTACACCTTC. This chain links TRBV6-2 or TRBV6-3 with TRBJ1-2, with no clear D. The CDR3 contains 18 residues. From germline, CDR1 is MNHEY and CDR2 SVGEGT. V shed 3 bases and J shed 8 bases, with 28 bases lying between them.

The J gene is TRBJ1-1, the V gene TRBV7-9, with unresolved D. Germline lookup yields CDR1 SEHNR and CDR2 FQNEAQ (reference sequence). The V gene lost 5 bases and the J gene lost 1 base, with 17 bases spanning the gap. This CDR3 has 16 amino acids. The DNA of the CDR3 is TGTGCCAGCAGCCTTTGGCCCGGCCGGAGGAACACTGAAGCTTTCTTT. Encoded protein: CASSLWPGRRNTEAFF.

The V call is TRBV5-5, the J call TRBJ1-2; 9 nucleotides align to TRBD1. After removal of 0 bases from V and 7 bases from J, the junction contained 13 bases not matched to a gene. The CDR3 spans 17 residues. CDR1 is SGHKS, CDR2 YYEKEE, per germline (reference sequence). The CDR3: CASSLAMGRDRAAGYTF. The CDR3 coding sequence is TGTGCCAGCAGCTTGGCCATGGGCCGGGACAGGGCTGCTGGCTACACCTTC.

Only a few counts were recorded for this clone. The rearrangement uses TRBV7-2 and TRBJ2-1; perhaps TRBD2 as D (7 bases). This CDR3 contains 15 residues. Germline lookup yields CDR1 SGHTA and CDR2 FQGNSA. V was clipped by 1 base and J by 5 bases, with 12 bases between them. In DNA, the CDR3 is TGTGCCAGCAGCTTAGTGGGGGGGGCCGACAATGAGCAGTTCTTC. This translates into CASSLVGGADNEQFF.

The rearrangement joins TRBV7-2 to TRBJ2-2; 8 bases align to TRBD2. V lost 4 bases and J lost 4; bases outside the gene matches: 17. CDR1 and CDR2 from the germline V gene are SGHTA and FQGNSA. This CDR3 region has 19 residues. In DNA form, the CDR3 reads TGTGCCAGCAGCTCCCAACCGGGAGGGCCGAATTGGGGCACCGGGGAGCTGTTTTTT. This encodes CASSSQPGGPNWGTGELFF.

CDR3 protein: CASSLTTVNYGYTF. CDR3 DNA: TGTGCCAGCAGTCTTACGACAGTTAACTATGGCTACACCTTC. The V gene is TRBV7-2, the J gene TRBJ1-2, with D possibly being TRBD1 (5 bases). CDR1 SGHTA and CDR2 FQGNSA come from the germline V gene. Trimming took 6 bases from V and 1 from J, leaving 12 bases between them. This CDR3 region has 14 residues.

This clone showed up just once. The rearrangement links TRBV3-1 (or the pseudogene TRBV3-2) to TRBJ1-1; tentative D call: TRBD1 (5 bases). Trimming stripped 0 bases from V and 3 bases from J, with 11 bases between. The CDR3 sequence is 15 residues long. CDR1 is LGHDT, CDR2 YNNKEL, per germline (reference sequence). CDR3 nucleotide sequence: TGTGCCAGCAGCCAAGAGGGCTGGGGGGACACTGAAGCTTTCTTT. It translates to CASSQEGWGDTEAFF.

This chain links TRBV7-2 with TRBJ2-4; D ambiguous. CDR1 is SGHTA and CDR2 is FQGNSA in the germline V gene. CDR3 size: 15 residues. V was clipped by 1 base and J by 5 bases, with 12 bases between them. In DNA form, the CDR3 reads TGTGCCAGCAGCTTAGGTCCATTCGGAGAAAACATTCAGTACTTC. Protein: CASSLGPFGENIQYF.

This clone was observed once. Other DNA variants within this sample encode the same CDR3. The gene calls are TRBV18 and TRBJ2-1; 11 bases line up with TRBD2. After removal of 3 bases from V and 5 bases from J, the junction contained 3 bases not matched to a gene. The CDR3 totals 15 residues. In germline, CDR1 is KGHSH, CDR2 LQKENI. The DNA for the CDR3 is TGTGCCAGCTCACCTCTAGCGGGGGGAGACAATGAGCAGTTCTTC. Translation gives CASSPLAGGDNEQFF.

The CDR3 here is CASSIGFAEGYNEQFF. In nucleotides, the CDR3 is TGTGCCAGTAGTATTGGTTTCGCGGAGGGATACAATGAGCAGTTCTTC. The chain combines TRBV19 with TRBJ2-1; maybe TRBD2 (6 bases). The CDR3 totals 16 residues. The V and J ends lost 3 bases and 4 bases respectively, with 16 bases between them. From germline, CDR1 is LNHDA and CDR2 SQIVND (reference sequence).

CDR3 region: CASRTPGANVLTF. The CDR3 DNA reads as TGTGCCAGCAGAACTCCTGGGGCCAACGTCCTGACTTTC. V is TRBV11-2 and J is TRBJ2-6; no reliable D call. Germline CDR1 reads SGHAT; CDR2 reads FQNNGV. V gave up 6 bases and J gave up 2 bases, with 5 bases separating them. CDR3 size: 13 residues.

This chain links TRBV6-5 with TRBJ1-2; D is uncertain. The germline V gene encodes CDR1 MNHEY and CDR2 SVGAGI. The CDR3 is made up of 14 amino acids. V was pared by 0 bases and J by 4 bases, with 9 bases between. The CDR3 bases are TGTGCCAGCAGTTACTCGAACACCTTCTATGGCTACACCTTC. Translating gives CASSYSNTFYGYTF.

The chain carries TRBV4-1 and TRBJ1-6; 8 nucleotides match TRBD1. This CDR3 has 15 residues. After removal of 3 bases from V and 6 bases from J, the junction contained 4 bases not matched to a gene. Germline-derived CDR1 and CDR2 are MGHRA and YSYEKL. CDR3 coding DNA: TGCGCCAGCAGCCAGCGGACAGGGATTAATTCACCCCTCCACTTT. Translating it yields CASSQRTGINSPLHF.

The rearrangement uses TRBV15 and TRBJ2-1; 7 bases map to TRBD2. V shed 4 bases, J shed 4 bases, and the junction held 7 bases outside the gene matches. This CDR3 spans 15 amino acids. CDR1 and CDR2 (germline): LNHNV, YYDKDF (reference sequence). The CDR3 is CATSNGLAAYNEQFF. The CDR3 DNA sequence: TGTGCCACCAGCAATGGTCTAGCGGCTTACAATGAGCAGTTCTTC.

The J gene is TRBJ2-7, the V gene TRBV18, with 14 positions matching TRBD2. The trim removed 5 bases at V and 0 bases at J, leaving 9 bases unmatched. The CDR3 spans 18 residues. Germline values: CDR1 KGHSH, CDR2 LQKENI. CDR3 sequence: CASSIGTSGRGGSYEQYF. In DNA form, the CDR3 reads TGTGCCAGCTCAATTGGGACTAGCGGGAGAGGCGGCTCCTACGAGCAGTACTTC.

This clone has more than one count but fewer than ten. V is TRBV6-2 or TRBV6-3 and J is TRBJ1-6, with D possibly being TRBD1 (6 bases). Germline V gives CDR1 MNHEY, CDR2 SVGEGT. The CDR3 spans 17 residues. V lost 6 bases to trimming and J lost 8 bases, with 23 bases between them. The CDR3, as DNA: TGTGCCAGCAGCCCACCGGGCAAAAGATGGGGGCATTCACCCCTCCACTTT. Translated, it gives CASSPPGKRWGHSPLHF.

This chain joins TRBV7-2 and TRBJ2-1; TRBD2 matches 12 bases. The CDR3 runs 18 residues. V was clipped by 1 base and J by 6 bases; unmatched bases: 10. Germline V gene data show CDR1 as SGHTA and CDR2 as FQGNSA. Written as DNA, the CDR3 is TGTGCCAGCAGCTTAGGGACTAGCGGGAATCGAAGGGGCAATGAGCAGTTCTTC. It yields the protein CASSLGTSGNRRGNEQFF.

The chain carries TRBV27 and TRBJ2-7, with TRBD2 matching 9 bases. Germline V lookup: CDR1 MNHEY, CDR2 SMNVEV (reference sequence). V trimming: 4 bases; J trimming: 3 bases; junction bases outside the gene matches: 13. The CDR3 has 17 amino acids. In nucleotides, the CDR3 is TGTGCCAGCAGTTGGGGGTGGGGAGCGGGAGGATTCTACGAGCAGTACTTC. It encodes CASSWGWGAGGFYEQYF.

The V gene is TRBV6-2 or TRBV6-3, the J gene TRBJ2-1; TRBD2 is a possible D gene (6 bases). Germline lookup yields CDR1 MNHEY and CDR2 SVGEGT. The CDR3 contains 17 residues. V lost 7 bases, J lost 2 bases, and 21 bases lay in between. CDR3 region: CASTPERASAAYNEQFF. The CDR3 DNA sequence: TGTGCCAGCACCCCCGAAAGGGCTAGCGCTGCCTACAATGAGCAGTTCTTC.

The chain links TRBV5-4 to TRBJ2-7; 8 bases map to TRBD2. V shed 6 bases, J shed 2 bases, and the junction held 16 bases outside the gene matches. This CDR3 region has 17 residues. Germline V gene data show CDR1 as SGHNT and CDR2 as YYREEE (reference sequence). The CDR3 nucleotides are TGTGCCAGCACGGGGGGGGGACTATCACTGGCTACCTACGAGCAGTACTTC. The encoded protein is CASTGGGLSLATYEQYF.

The chain has TRBV28 and TRBJ2-6, with TRBD2 identical over 7 bases. Trimming at V came to 4 bases and at J to 0 bases, leaving 15 bases not matched to a gene. The CDR3 runs 20 residues. CDR1 is MDHEN and CDR2 is SYDVKM in the germline V gene. The CDR3 bases are TGTGCCAGCAGTTCAATATCTCCTAGCGGACCCGTCTCTGGGGCCAACGTCCTGACTTTC. Amino acid sequence: CASSSISPSGPVSGANVLTF.

This chain links TRBV14 with TRBJ1-3; D may be TRBD1 (5 bases). Trimming removed 1 base at V and 0 bases at J, with 7 bases between. The CDR3 spans 15 residues. Germline values: CDR1 SGHDN, CDR2 FVKESK. CDR3 residues: CASSQVGGSGNTIYF. DNA of the CDR3: TGTGCCAGCAGCCAAGTGGGGGGCTCTGGAAACACCATATATTTT. The variable domain in full, completed from reference TRBV14 and TRBJ1-3, reads EAGVTQFPSHSVIEKGQTVTLRCDPISGHDNLYWYRRVMGKEIKFLLHFVKESKQDESGMPNNRFLAERTGGTYSTLKVQPAELEDSGVYFCASSQVGGSGNTIYFGEGSWLTVV.

The J gene is TRBJ2-2, the V gene TRBV7-9; D gene ambiguous. Germline values: CDR1 SEHNR, CDR2 FQNEAQ (reference sequence). CDR3 length: 13 amino acids. The V gene lost 1 base and the J gene lost 6 bases, with 6 bases spanning the gap. CDR3 DNA: TGTGCCAGCAGCTTAGGCGTCGCCGGGGAGCTGTTTTTT. Its translation is CASSLGVAGELFF.

V is TRBV3-1 (or the pseudogene TRBV3-2) and J is TRBJ2-7; 9 nucleotides align to TRBD1. This CDR3 is 15 amino acids long. Trimming cost V 4 bases and J 4 bases; bases outside gene matches: 8. In germline, CDR1 is LGHDT, CDR2 YNNKEL (reference sequence). The DNA of the CDR3 is TGTGCCAGCAGCCCTCCGGGACAGGGTTTATACGAGCAGTACTTC. This codes for CASSPPGQGLYEQYF.

The table lists this clone with a count of one. The V gene is TRBV6-6, the J gene TRBJ2-7; D unresolved. CDR3 length equals 14 residues. Germline V gene lookup returns CDR1 MNHNY and CDR2 SVGAGI (reference sequence). Trimming stripped 8 bases from V and 7 bases from J, with 21 bases between. CDR3 protein: CASRFQAPTLEQYF. CDR3 DNA sequence: TGTGCCAGCCGGTTTCAGGCCCCTACCTTGGAGCAGTACTTC.